This TCR beta chain originates from a study of CD8 T cells in ankylosing spondylitis. Per the germline V gene, CDR1 is GTSNPN and CDR2 is SVGIG (reference sequence). The CDR3 totals 11 residues. The V gene lost 0 bases and the J gene lost 11 bases, with 7 bases spanning the gap. This clonotype has only a few counts. TCRdb re-called the 5' RACE reads with MiXCR, one entry per CDR3 protein. Of around 340,000 distinct CDR3 sequences detected, approximately 22% appear once; the ten largest clones hold about 12%. The specimen sequenced was blood, either unsorted or a sorted T cell fraction (not recorded which). The TCR sequence derives from a male donor with ankylosing spondylitis or in good health (not recorded which). The rearrangement joins TRBV30 to TRBJ2-2; D gene ambiguous. The CDR3 is CAWSVGIELFF. In DNA form, the CDR3 reads TGTGCCTGGAGTGTTGGGATCGAGCTGTTTTTT.